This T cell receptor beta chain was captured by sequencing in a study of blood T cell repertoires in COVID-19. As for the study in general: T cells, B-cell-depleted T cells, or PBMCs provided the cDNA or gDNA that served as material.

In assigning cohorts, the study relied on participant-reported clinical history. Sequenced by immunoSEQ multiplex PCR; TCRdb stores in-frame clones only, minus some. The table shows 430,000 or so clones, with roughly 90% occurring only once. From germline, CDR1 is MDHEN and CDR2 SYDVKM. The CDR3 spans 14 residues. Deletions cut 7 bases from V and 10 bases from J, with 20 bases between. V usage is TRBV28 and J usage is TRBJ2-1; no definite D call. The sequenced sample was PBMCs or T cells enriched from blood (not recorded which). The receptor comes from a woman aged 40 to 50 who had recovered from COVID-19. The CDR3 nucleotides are TGTGCCAGCAAGGAGACCTCTCGTTTCCGGGAGCAGTTCTTC. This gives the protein CASKETSRFREQFF.